The clone carrying this T cell receptor (beta chain) was recorded a few times. What it binds is not known. Trimming removed 6 bases at V and 1 base at J, with 16 bases between. The CDR3 consists of 14 residues. Germline V gives CDR1 DFQATT, CDR2 SNEGSKA (reference sequence). The data were obtained in a study of human T cells and chemical hapten exposure. About the study: For sensitization, 2% DPC was applied to an approximately 2 cm by approximately 2 cm patch of upper inner arm skin. Chiefly female patients presented with alopecia areata, totalis or universalis. TCR yields per sample varied mostly from small pooled library volume differences.

TCRdb re-called the RACE reads through MiXCR, storing one row per CDR3 protein. The data contain fewer than 100,000 distinct CDR3 sequences, over 7.5% of them singletons. Time point noted: patch test 2, 6 weeks after DPC sensitization. Treatment of the sample: therapeutic diphenylcyclopropenone sensitization with weekly scalp DPC. General observations from the study: As patch test score rose, PT1 expanded TCR counts tended to rise as well.

Sequencing was performed on whole blood, taken in connection with sensitization to the hapten diphenylcyclopropenone (DPC). The TCR comes from a middle-aged woman with alopecia areata. Some clones in this sample may be carry-over from other donors' samples. The rearrangement joins TRBV20-1 to TRBJ2-7, with D possibly matching TRBD2 (5 bases). The CDR3 nucleotides read TGCAGTGCGCCACGGGCACCGGGATCCTACGAGCAGTACTTC. It specifies CSAPRAPGSYEQYF.